One sample yielded the 17 T cell receptor beta chains listed below, sequenced in a study of a mutant IDH1 vaccine in newly diagnosed glioma. TCRdb's copy holds only in-frame clones and misses some; the assay was immunoSEQ multiplex PCR. This table has 50,000 to 60,000 clones, around 80% appearing once. The time point was: week 23, last vaccination. A single vaccine dose contained 300 ug of mutant IDH1 20-mer peptide, and topical imiquimod was used with it. These receptors have no known antigen. The sample consisted of PBMCs, taken from a glioma patient whose treatment included an IDH1 peptide vaccine. These receptor sequences come from a man between 35 and 55 years old with glioma.

The rearrangement joins TRBV25-1 to TRBJ1-1; 7 nucleotides match TRBD1. V trimming: 4 bases; J trimming: 6 bases; junction bases outside the gene matches: 8. Germline CDR1 reads MGHDK; CDR2 reads SYGVNS. There are 14 residues in the CDR3. The CDR3 nucleotides are TGTGCCAGCAGTGTCCGACAGGGAAGGGCTGAAGCTTTCTTT. Translated, it gives CASSVRQGRAEAFF. Variable domain in full (rest from reference TRBV25-1 and TRBJ1-1): EADIYQTPRYLVIGTGKKITLECSQTMGHDKMYWYQQDPGMELHLIHYSYGVNSTEKGDLSSESTVSRIRTEHFPLTLESARPSHTSQYLCASSVRQGRAEAFFGQGTRLTVV.

The rearrangement links TRBV9 to TRBJ2-2, with a weak D call TRBD1 (6 bases). Germline CDR1 reads SGDLS; CDR2 reads YYNGEE. This CDR3 region has 17 residues. With 4 bases removed from V and 5 bases from J, the gap between germline ends came to 21 bases. CDR3 in amino acids: CASSLSGQGGETGELFF. CDR3 sequence (DNA): TGTGCCAGCAGCCTCAGTGGCCAAGGGGGAGAAACCGGGGAGCTGTTTTTT.

V is TRBV27 and J is TRBJ2-1; D could derive from TRBD1 or TRBD2 (5 bases each). The CDR3 covers 15 residues. In germline, CDR1 is MNHEY, CDR2 SMNVEV (reference sequence). Trimming removed 2 bases at V and 0 bases at J, with 8 bases between. DNA for the CDR3: TGTGCCAGCAGTTTAGAGGGGCTCTCCTACAATGAGCAGTTCTTC. Residues: CASSLEGLSYNEQFF.

This sequence joins TRBV6-1 and TRBJ1-1; no clear D gene. The germline V gene encodes CDR1 MNHNS and CDR2 SASEGT. V was clipped by 0 bases and J by 1 base, with 15 bases between them. The CDR3 totals 17 residues. The CDR3 sequence is CASSEADNWVTNTEAFF. The CDR3 DNA follows: TGTGCCAGCAGTGAAGCGGATAATTGGGTAACGAACACTGAAGCTTTCTTT.

This clone was seen only once. The same CDR3 arises from other DNA sequences in this sample as well. The rearrangement uses TRBV6-5 and TRBJ1-3, with D possibly being TRBD1 (5 bases). CDR3 length equals 14 residues. Germline V gene lookup returns CDR1 MNHEY and CDR2 SVGAGI. V shed 2 bases and J shed 0 bases, with 5 bases lying between them. The CDR3 DNA sequence: TGTGCCAGCAGTTACGGGGGCTCTGGAAACACCATATATTTT. Translating it yields CASSYGGSGNTIYF.

This clone was seen a few times. CDR3 nucleotides: TGTGCCAGCAGTTGGAAAGAGACCCAGTACTTC. Translated: CASSWKETQYF. The V call is TRBV7-9, the J call TRBJ2-5; D is ambiguous. Per germline, CDR1 SEHNR and CDR2 FQNEAQ (reference sequence). Trimming pared 6 bases from V and 3 bases from J, leaving 5 bases between. This CDR3 contains 11 residues.

V is TRBV11-2 and J is TRBJ1-2; D is undetermined. Germline CDR1 SGHAT, CDR2 FQNNGV. CDR3 length: 14 amino acids. With 4 bases removed from V and 4 bases from J, the gap between germline ends came to 13 bases. The CDR3 DNA reads TGTGCCAGCAGCTCCCCGGCCAGGTCCTATGGCTACACCTTC. It is translated as CASSSPARSYGYTF.

The rearrangement uses TRBV7-2 and TRBJ2-2; 8 bases line up with TRBD2. With V trimmed by 1 base and J by 6 bases, 10 bases remained unmatched. Per germline, CDR1 SGHTA and CDR2 FQGNSA. This CDR3 region has 17 residues. CDR3 nucleotide sequence: TGTGCCAGCAGCTTAGGGTCCGGGACTAGGGTCGCCGGGGAGCTGTTTTTT. Translated: CASSLGSGTRVAGELFF.

The J gene is TRBJ1-1, the V gene TRBV7-9, with D tentatively TRBD1 (6 bases). Germline V gene lookup returns CDR1 SEHNR and CDR2 FQNEAQ (reference sequence). V lost 5 bases and J 1 base, leaving 17 bases between the germline ends. CDR3 length equals 16 residues. The chain's CDR3 is CASSVWGARENTEAFF. CDR3 DNA sequence: TGTGCCAGCAGCGTATGGGGGGCTCGAGAGAACACTGAAGCTTTCTTT. Drawing the rest from reference TRBV7-9 and TRBJ1-1, the complete variable domain is DTGVSQNPRHKITKRGQNVTFRCDPISEHNRLYWYRQTLGQGPEFLTYFQNEAQLEKSRLLSDRFSAERPKGSFSTLEIQRTEQGDSAMYLCASSVWGARENTEAFFGQGTRLTVV.

This clone is termed large. For the CDR3, the DNA is TGTGCCAGCAGTTTAGGCAGCGCGAACACCGGGGAGCTGTTTTTT. This gives the protein CASSLGSANTGELFF. V is TRBV27 and J is TRBJ2-2; no firm D call. The CDR3 spans 15 residues. Germline V gene lookup returns CDR1 MNHEY and CDR2 SMNVEV (reference sequence). Trimming stripped 2 bases from V and 0 bases from J, with 7 bases between.

The chain combines TRBV11-2 with TRBJ2-3; 9 bases agree with TRBD2. The CDR3 spans 16 residues. CDR1 and CDR2 (germline): SGHAT, FQNNGV. V shed 5 bases and J 2 bases; nucleotides not matched to a gene: 8. In DNA form, the CDR3 reads TGTGCCAGCAGCCCGGGACTAGCCGGATACACAGATACGCAGTATTTT. Its translation: CASSPGLAGYTDTQYF.

This sequence joins TRBV5-1 and TRBJ1-2; 11 nucleotides line up with TRBD1. CDR3 length equals 14 residues. The germline CDR1 and CDR2 sequences are SGHRS and YFSETQ. With 4 bases clipped from V and 7 bases from J, the junction kept 6 bases outside the gene matches. The CDR3 is CASSIGQGAVGYTF. CDR3 coding DNA: TGCGCCAGCAGCATAGGACAGGGGGCGGTTGGCTACACCTTC.

The rearrangement joins TRBV5-6 to TRBJ1-6; 8 bases fit TRBD1. Germline trimming cut 4 bases from V and 10 bases from J; bases unmatched to any gene: 13. The CDR3 runs 16 residues. Germline CDR1 SGHDT, CDR2 YYEEEE. Written as DNA, the CDR3 is TGTGCCAGCAGCGGCCCAGGGGGCGACACTGGCTCACCCCTCCACTTT. Its translation is CASSGPGGDTGSPLHF.

The chain joins TRBV18 to TRBJ2-5; D is ambiguous. The CDR3 length is 17 residues. Germline V gene lookup returns CDR1 KGHSH and CDR2 LQKENI. V dropped 2 bases and J dropped 4 bases, with 20 bases sitting between them. The CDR3 DNA sequence: TGTGCCAGCTCACCATACGGGCCGGGCGGCAACGGAGAGACCCAGTACTTC. Translating gives CASSPYGPGGNGETQYF.

V and J are TRBV5-4 and TRBJ1-1; 7 bases are shared with TRBD1. The CDR3 contains 13 residues. Germline values: CDR1 SGHNT, CDR2 YYREEE (reference sequence). The DNA for the CDR3 is TGTGCTTTGCTTAGGGGGCGGGACACTGAAGCTTTCTTT. The encoded protein is CALLRGRDTEAFF.

The chain carries TRBV6-5 and TRBJ1-6; D perhaps matches TRBD1 (5 bases). The germline gives CDR1 MNHEY, CDR2 SVGAGI. The germline V and J ends were trimmed by 5 bases and 7 bases, with 15 bases remaining between them. The CDR3 has 15 amino acids. The CDR3, as DNA: TGTGCCAGCAGTCTTTATGTAAGGGGCAATTCACCCCTCCACTTT. It codes for CASSLYVRGNSPLHF.

The chain couples TRBV6-1 to TRBJ2-5; TRBD2 matches at 8 bases. Unmatched junction bases numbered 7, after V lost 3 bases and J lost 4 bases. The CDR3 has 15 residues. Per the germline V gene, CDR1 is MNHNS and CDR2 is SASEGT. In DNA form, the CDR3 reads TGTGCCAGCAGTGAGGTAGCGGGGAGTGGAGAGACCCAGTACTTC. Translating it yields CASSEVAGSGETQYF.